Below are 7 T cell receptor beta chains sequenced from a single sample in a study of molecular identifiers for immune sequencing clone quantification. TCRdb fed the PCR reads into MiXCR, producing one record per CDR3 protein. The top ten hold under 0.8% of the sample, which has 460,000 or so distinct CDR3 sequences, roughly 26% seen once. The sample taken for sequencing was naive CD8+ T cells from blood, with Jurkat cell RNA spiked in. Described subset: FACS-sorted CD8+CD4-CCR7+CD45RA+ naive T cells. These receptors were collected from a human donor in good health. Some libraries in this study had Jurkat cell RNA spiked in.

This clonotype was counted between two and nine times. The CDR3 DNA sequence: TGTGCCAGCAGCCCAGAGACTACCTCCTACAATGAGCAGTTCTTC. Protein sequence: CASSPETTSYNEQFF. This chain joins TRBV6-6 and TRBJ2-1; D might be TRBD2 (5 bases). V gave up 6 bases and J gave up 0 bases, with 12 bases separating them. The CDR3 runs 15 residues. Per germline, CDR1 MNHNY and CDR2 SVGAGI (reference sequence).

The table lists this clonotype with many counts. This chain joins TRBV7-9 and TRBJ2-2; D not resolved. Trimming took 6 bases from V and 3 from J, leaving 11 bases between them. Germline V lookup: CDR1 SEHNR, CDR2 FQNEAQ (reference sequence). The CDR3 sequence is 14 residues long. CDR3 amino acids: CASRASTDTGELFF. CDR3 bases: TGTGCCAGCAGGGCCAGCACGGACACCGGGGAGCTGTTTTTT.

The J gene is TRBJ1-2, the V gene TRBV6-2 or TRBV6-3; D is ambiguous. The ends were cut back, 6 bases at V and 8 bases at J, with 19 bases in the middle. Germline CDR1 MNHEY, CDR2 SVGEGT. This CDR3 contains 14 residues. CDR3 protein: CASSHAAPANGYTF. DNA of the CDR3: TGTGCCAGCAGCCACGCGGCCCCAGCCAACGGCTACACCTTC.

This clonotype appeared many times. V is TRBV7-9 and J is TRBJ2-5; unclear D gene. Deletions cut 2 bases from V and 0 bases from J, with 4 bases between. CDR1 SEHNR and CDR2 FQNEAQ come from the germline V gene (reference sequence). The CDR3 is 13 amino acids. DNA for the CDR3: TGTGCCAGCAGCTTACAGGACCAAGAGACCCAGTACTTC. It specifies CASSLQDQETQYF.

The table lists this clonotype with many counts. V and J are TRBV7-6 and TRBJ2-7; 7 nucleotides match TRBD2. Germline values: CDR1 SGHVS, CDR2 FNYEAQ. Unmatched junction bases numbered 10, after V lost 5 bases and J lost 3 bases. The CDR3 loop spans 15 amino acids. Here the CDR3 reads CASSPTLLANYEQYF. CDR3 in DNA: TGTGCCAGCAGCCCTACCCTACTAGCGAACTACGAGCAGTACTTC.

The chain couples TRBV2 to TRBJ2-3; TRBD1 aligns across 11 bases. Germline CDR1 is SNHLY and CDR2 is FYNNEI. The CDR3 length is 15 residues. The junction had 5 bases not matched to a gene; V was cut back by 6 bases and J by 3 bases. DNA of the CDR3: TGTGCCAGCAGCTCGGACAGGGGGCAGACAGATACGCAGTATTTT. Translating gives CASSSDRGQTDTQYF.

CDR3 in DNA: TGTGCCAGCAGCCAAGGGACCCCCTTCTTTGACGAGCAGTACTTC. Protein: CASSQGTPFFDEQYF. The chain joins TRBV4-2 to TRBJ2-7; the D is unclear. The germline V gene has CDR1 LGHNA and CDR2 YNFKEQ. The germline V and J ends were trimmed by 1 base and 5 bases, with 15 bases remaining between them. The length of the CDR3 is 15 residues.